Following are 2 T cell receptor beta chains from one sample sequenced in a study of Ad26.COV2.S vaccination and SARS-CoV-2 variants. TCRdb keeps only in-frame clones here, not all; method: immunoSEQ multiplex PCR. The repertoire includes nearly 95,000 clones, less than 85% of them detected once, and about 16% sits in the top ten. The input for sequencing was peripheral blood, taken after recovery from COVID-19. These receptors originate from a human donor who had recovered from COVID-19.

This rearrangement joins TRBV3-1 (or the pseudogene TRBV3-2) to TRBJ1-2; TRBD1 matches at 8 bases. CDR3 length equals 14 residues. Germline V gene lookup returns CDR1 LGHDT and CDR2 YNNKEL (reference sequence). J was trimmed by 4 bases and V by 2 bases; bases with no gene match: 3. This CDR3 reads CASSQSQGAYGYTF. The CDR3 bases are TGTGCCAGCAGCCAATCTCAGGGGGCCTATGGCTACACCTTC.

This chain connects TRBV28 to TRBJ2-7; D is tentatively TRBD1 or TRBD2 (5 bases each). The CDR3 spans 15 residues. Germline V lookup: CDR1 MDHEN, CDR2 SYDVKM. V was trimmed by 11 bases and J by 4 bases, leaving 24 bases between them. The CDR3 sequence: CAAQNPGTSTYEQYF. The CDR3 bases are TGTGCCGCCCAAAATCCCGGGACGTCGACTTACGAGCAGTACTTC.